The clone carrying this T cell receptor beta chain was detected only a few times. Antigen specificity is unknown. This sample is part of a study of shared clonotypes between healthy human individuals. An even split of each subset's genomic DNA across several immunoSEQ plates was performed. Libraries were prepared by immunoSEQ multiplex PCR; TCRdb keeps only in-frame clonotypes and omits some of them. Among about 2 million clones listed, roughly 94% were seen once. The CDR3 loop spans 16 amino acids. The germline V gene encodes CDR1 MGHRA and CDR2 YSYEKL. Trimming at V came to 4 bases and at J to 2 bases, leaving 5 bases not matched to a gene. Study-level findings and limits: Among a few donors, about 4.6% of naive CD4 clonotypes were found in common. Richness estimates generally favored naive over memory subsets.

CD8 cells regarded as naive lacked CD45RO, were positively chosen for CCR7, and omitted terminally differentiated effector memory CD45RA+ cells. The TCR comes from a man aged 18 to 30 in good health. What was sequenced was naive CD8+ T cells sorted from blood. This chain links TRBV4-1 with TRBJ2-7; 13 bases line up with TRBD2. The CDR3 loop reads CASSPPGLAGTYEQYF. In DNA, the CDR3 is TGCGCCAGCAGCCCGCCGGGACTAGCGGGGACCTACGAGCAGTACTTC.